These 22 T cell receptor beta chains share one sample of origin, sequenced in a study of CD8+ T cells in alopecia areata. cDNA serving as the sequencing template came from extracted, reverse transcribed RNA. The method was immunoSEQ multiplex PCR; TCRdb's version includes in-frame clones alone and lacks a portion of them. The sample holds 110,000 or so clones, about two fifths seen once. Sequenced input: CD4+ T cells sorted from blood. All receptors derive from a human donor with alopecia areata.

The rearrangement links TRBV27 to TRBJ2-7; D gene unclear. With 4 bases removed from V and 6 bases from J, the gap between germline ends came to 13 bases. CDR1 is MNHEY and CDR2 is SMNVEV in the germline V gene (reference sequence). The CDR3 runs 13 residues. Written as DNA, the CDR3 is TGTGCCAGCAGTTCCGGGCTGAAAGGCGAGCAGTACTTC. Translating gives CASSSGLKGEQYF.

The J gene is TRBJ2-3, the V gene TRBV28; D is uncertain. CDR3 length: 14 amino acids. Trimming removed 3 bases from V and 6 bases from J, with 13 bases in between. Per germline, CDR1 MDHEN and CDR2 SYDVKM. The CDR3 loop reads CASSLSGPRDTQYF. The CDR3 DNA is TGTGCCAGCAGTTTGTCCGGGCCCCGCGATACGCAGTATTTT.

This clone turned up a few times. Additional DNA sequences in this sample encode the identical CDR3. The gene calls are TRBV29-1 and TRBJ2-1, with D uncertain. Germline-derived CDR1 and CDR2 are SQVTM and ANQGSEA. The length of the CDR3 is 10 residues. With 4 bases removed from V and 7 bases from J, the gap between germline ends came to 5 bases. DNA for the CDR3: TGCAGCGTTGGGAGTAATGAGCAGTTCTTC. Translation: CSVGSNEQFF.

This clone appeared a few times. V and J are TRBV29-1 and TRBJ1-4, with D hard to call. Trimming took off 4 bases at V and 5 bases at J, with 8 bases between the two ends. Germline V CDR1 and CDR2: SQVTM, ANQGSEA. The CDR3 length is 12 residues. CDR3 nucleotide sequence: TGCAGCGTTGGGCCAGTCAATGAAAAACTGTTTTTT. It encodes CSVGPVNEKLFF.

There are a few counts of this clone. The chain links TRBV5-1 to TRBJ2-1, with D unclear. The germline V gene encodes CDR1 SGHRS and CDR2 YFSETQ. This CDR3 comprises 16 residues. Trimming cost V 2 bases and J 5 bases, with 17 bases left between them. CDR3 sequence (DNA): TGCGCCAGCAGCTTAGGTGTCAGAAAGGATGACAATGAGCAGTTCTTC. This encodes CASSLGVRKDDNEQFF.

The chain is built from TRBV6-5 and TRBJ2-5; 9 bases line up with TRBD2. There are 15 residues in the CDR3. Germline CDR1 MNHEY, CDR2 SVGAGI. V was clipped by 0 bases and J by 4 bases; unmatched bases: 3. CDR3 DNA: TGTGCCAGCAGTTACTCGGCGGGAGGGCCAGAGACCCAGTACTTC. Translation gives CASSYSAGGPETQYF.

The table lists this clone with a few counts. The chain recombines TRBV9 with TRBJ2-2; no firm D call. The CDR3 spans 16 residues. V shed 3 bases and J shed 6 bases, with 18 bases lying between them. Germline lookup yields CDR1 SGDLS and CDR2 YYNGEE. CDR3 sequence (DNA): TGTGCCAGCAGCGCGGTACTGAACACTGAACCCGGGGAGCTGTTTTTT. Encoded protein: CASSAVLNTEPGELFF.

The chain employs TRBV4-2 and TRBJ1-2; D not certain. Germline V gene sequence: CDR1 LGHNA, CDR2 YNFKEQ. The CDR3 consists of 15 residues. Trimming removed 2 bases from V and 5 bases from J, with 15 bases in between. The CDR3 loop reads CASSQSLGGRYGYTF. CDR3 bases: TGTGCCAGCAGCCAAAGCCTCGGAGGGAGGTATGGCTACACCTTC.

The rearrangement links TRBV4-3 to TRBJ2-3, with 9 bases identical to TRBD2. CDR3 length: 16 residues. The junction had 9 bases not matched to a gene; V was cut back by 4 bases and J by 4 bases. Germline V gives CDR1 LGHNA, CDR2 YSLEER. The CDR3 region is CASSPGGRGGADTQYF. The CDR3 nucleotides are TGCGCCAGCAGCCCCGGTGGGCGGGGGGGCGCAGATACGCAGTATTTT.

The chain joins TRBV2 to TRBJ1-5, with TRBD1 identical over 8 bases. The CDR3 consists of 15 residues. Trimming cost V 6 bases and J 4 bases; bases outside gene matches: 8. Germline V gene lookup returns CDR1 SNHLY and CDR2 FYNNEI. The CDR3 region is CASSYSGGGNQPQHF. DNA of the CDR3: TGTGCCAGCAGCTACTCAGGGGGCGGGAATCAGCCCCAGCATTTT.

The sample holds a few counts of this clone. The chain combines TRBV30 with TRBJ2-7, with TRBD1 as a possible D gene (6 bases). The CDR3 consists of 13 residues. Germline values: CDR1 GTSNPN, CDR2 SVGIG (reference sequence). V was trimmed by 1 base and J by 6 bases, leaving 13 bases between them. Here the CDR3 reads CAWSGQVRSEQYF. The DNA for the CDR3 is TGTGCCTGGAGTGGACAGGTTAGAAGCGAGCAGTACTTC. Complete variable domain (other parts from reference TRBV30 and TRBJ2-7): SQTIHQWPATLVQPVGSPLSLECTVEGTSNPNLYWYRQAAGRGLQLLFYSVGIGQISSEVPQNLSASRPQDRQFILSSKKLLLSDSGFYLCAWSGQVRSEQYFGPGTRLTVT.

The chain employs TRBV2 and TRBJ1-5, with a weak D call TRBD1 (5 bases). From germline, CDR1 is SNHLY and CDR2 FYNNEI. V was trimmed by 1 base and J by 4 bases, leaving 11 bases between them. The CDR3 totals 15 residues. Here the CDR3 reads CASSEGQGENQPQHF. In DNA form, the CDR3 reads TGTGCCAGCAGTGAAGGGCAGGGAGAAAATCAGCCCCAGCATTTT.

The chain uses TRBV27 and TRBJ2-3, with 8 bases identical to TRBD1. This CDR3 region has 15 residues. In germline, CDR1 is MNHEY, CDR2 SMNVEV (reference sequence). V trimming: 8 bases; J trimming: 4 bases; junction bases outside the gene matches: 11. CDR3 sequence reads: CASGSSDRAPDTQYF. The CDR3 region has the DNA TGTGCCAGCGGGTCATCGGACAGGGCACCAGATACGCAGTATTTT.

This sequence joins TRBV30 and TRBJ1-4; TRBD1 might be the D (6 bases). Per germline, CDR1 GTSNPN and CDR2 SVGIG (reference sequence). V gave up 4 bases and J gave up 6 bases, with 12 bases separating them. The CDR3 sequence is 13 residues long. CDR3 sequence: CAWTGGPYEKLFF. Written as DNA, the CDR3 is TGTGCCTGGACTGGGGGGCCGTATGAAAAACTGTTTTTT.

This clone was detected a few times. The gene calls are TRBV29-1 and TRBJ1-1; D is possibly TRBD1 (5 bases). The germline V and J ends were trimmed by 8 bases and 1 base, with 14 bases remaining between them. CDR3 size: 13 residues. In germline, CDR1 is SQVTM, CDR2 ANQGSEA. CDR3 loop: CSLRGQGNTEAFF. DNA of the CDR3: TGCAGCCTTCGAGGGCAGGGGAACACTGAAGCTTTCTTT.

In its sample, this clone was seen a few times. The chain is built from TRBV7-2 and TRBJ2-7, with D hard to call. The V end lost 5 bases, the J end lost 5 bases, and 10 bases lay between the germline ends. The CDR3 extends over 12 amino acids. The germline V gene has CDR1 SGHTA and CDR2 FQGNSA. Here the CDR3 reads CASSRANHEQYF. CDR3 sequence (DNA): TGTGCCAGCAGCCGTGCCAACCACGAGCAGTACTTC.

The chain recombines TRBV5-7 with TRBJ2-5; D possibly corresponds to TRBD1 (5 bases). TRBV5-7 is classed as an ORF, of uncertain function. Trimming removed 5 bases at V and 5 bases at J, with 13 bases between. The CDR3 runs 13 residues. The CDR3 spells CASSSGRVETQYF. The CDR3 region has the DNA TGTGCCAGCAGTTCGGGCAGGGTGGAGACCCAGTACTTC.

The chain has TRBV2 and TRBJ1-5; unclear D gene. V was pared by 6 bases and J by 6 bases, with 9 bases between. The CDR3 loop spans 12 amino acids. The germline gives CDR1 SNHLY, CDR2 FYNNEI. The CDR3: CASRSFSQPQHF. The CDR3 DNA sequence: TGTGCCAGCAGGAGTTTCAGTCAGCCCCAGCATTTT.

This clone was observed a single time. V and J are TRBV5-1 and TRBJ2-5; the D call may be TRBD1 or TRBD2 (5 bases each). CDR3 length: 15 residues. With 2 bases removed from V and 1 base from J, the gap between germline ends came to 12 bases. Germline V lookup: CDR1 SGHRS, CDR2 YFSETQ. The CDR3 protein is CASSFAGLAQETQYF. The DNA for the CDR3 is TGCGCCAGCAGCTTCGCAGGGCTAGCCCAAGAGACCCAGTACTTC. The entire variable domain, with the rest obtained from reference TRBV5-1 and TRBJ2-5, is as follows: KAGVTQTPRYLIKTRGQQVTLSCSPISGHRSVSWYQQTPGQGLQFLFEYFSETQRNKGNFPGRFSGRQFSNSRSEMNVSTLELGDSALYLCASSFAGLAQETQYFGPGTRLLVL.

This clone was observed a few times. The chain recombines TRBV29-1 with TRBJ2-5; possible D gene TRBD2, 6 bases. V lost 2 bases to trimming and J lost 5 bases, with 12 bases between them. Germline CDR1 reads SQVTM; CDR2 reads ANQGSEA. This CDR3 has 13 amino acids. The CDR3 DNA is TGCAGCGTTGAACCCGGGACTCGGGAGACCCAGTACTTC. Translated: CSVEPGTRETQYF. Filled out from reference TRBV29-1 and TRBJ2-5, the complete variable domain reads SAVISQKPSRDICQRGTSLTIQCQVDSQVTMMFWYRQQPGQSLTLIATANQGSEATYESGFVIDKFPISRPNLTFSTLTVSNMSPEDSSIYLCSVEPGTRETQYFGPGTRLLVL.

The chain recombines TRBV7-9 with TRBJ2-7; no firm D call. There are 13 residues in the CDR3. V shed 1 base and J shed 0 bases, with 4 bases lying between them. CDR1 is SEHNR, CDR2 FQNEAQ, per germline (reference sequence). CDR3 bases: TGTGCCAGCAGCTTAGGGGACTCCTACGAGCAGTACTTC. Its translation is CASSLGDSYEQYF.

V gene TRBV11-2 combines with J gene TRBJ2-6, with D possibly matching TRBD1 (6 bases). From germline, CDR1 is SGHAT and CDR2 FQNNGV. The CDR3 runs 15 residues. The ends were cut back, 4 bases at V and 4 bases at J, with 11 bases in the middle. CDR3 nucleotides: TGTGCCAGCAGCTCAGCAGGGGCCGGGGCCAACGTCCTGACTTTC. It encodes CASSSAGAGANVLTF.